This T cell receptor (beta chain) emerged from a study of shared clonotypes between healthy human individuals. A few counts support this clone. Here immunoSEQ multiplex PCR was the method, and the copy in TCRdb shows in-frame clones only, minus some. The sample includes roughly 2.2 million clones, just over 90% seen only once; the top ten take 0.39%. Sequenced input: naive CD4+ T cells from PBMCs. Subset specified: CD45RA+ positively selected. This sequence was found in a man younger than 30 in good health. Some clones in this sample may be carry-over from other donors' samples.

CDR3 DNA: TGTGCCAGCAGTATCGGTGTCGAGCAGTACTTC. Its translation is CASSIGVEQYF. The chain carries TRBV28 and TRBJ2-7; unclear D gene. With 5 bases removed from V and 6 bases from J, the gap between germline ends came to 8 bases. Germline V gene sequence: CDR1 MDHEN, CDR2 SYDVKM. The CDR3 spans 11 residues.